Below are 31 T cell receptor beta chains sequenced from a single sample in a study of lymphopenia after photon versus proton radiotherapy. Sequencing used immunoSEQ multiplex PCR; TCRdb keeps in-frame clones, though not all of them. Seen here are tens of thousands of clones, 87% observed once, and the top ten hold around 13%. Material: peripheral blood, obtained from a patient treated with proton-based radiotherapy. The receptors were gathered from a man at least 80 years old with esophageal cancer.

The CDR3 bases are TGTGCCAGCAGCGCTAGCGGGAGTCTTGGGGAGGGTGAGCAGTTCTTC. Translated: CASSASGSLGEGEQFF. V gene TRBV9 combines with J gene TRBJ2-1; 10 nucleotides align to TRBD2. The CDR3 runs to 16 residues. Trimming took 3 bases from V and 9 from J; bases not matched to a gene: 12. Germline CDR1 is SGDLS and CDR2 is YYNGEE. Drawing the rest from reference TRBV9 and TRBJ2-1, the complete variable domain is DSGVTQTPKHLITATGQRVTLRCSPRSGDLSVYWYQQSLDQGLQFLIQYYNGEERAKGNILERFSAQQFPDLHSELNLSSLELGDSALYFCASSASGSLGEGEQFFGPGTRLTVL.

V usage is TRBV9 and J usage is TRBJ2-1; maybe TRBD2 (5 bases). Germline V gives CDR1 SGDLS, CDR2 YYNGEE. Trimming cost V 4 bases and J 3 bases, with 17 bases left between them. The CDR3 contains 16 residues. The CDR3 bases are TGTGCCAGCAGCTTCTCAGGACTGTTATTCTACAATGAGCAGTTCTTC. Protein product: CASSFSGLLFYNEQFF.

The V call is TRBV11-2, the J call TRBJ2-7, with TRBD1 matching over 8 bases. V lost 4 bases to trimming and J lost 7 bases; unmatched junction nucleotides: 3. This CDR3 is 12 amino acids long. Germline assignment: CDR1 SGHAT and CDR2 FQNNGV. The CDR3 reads CASSSTGAEQYF. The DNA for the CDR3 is TGTGCCAGCAGCTCGACAGGGGCTGAGCAGTACTTC. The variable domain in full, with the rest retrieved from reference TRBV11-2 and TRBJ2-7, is EAGVAQSPRYKIIEKRQSVAFWCNPISGHATLYWYQQILGQGPKLLIQFQNNGVVDDSQLPKDRFSAERLKGVDSTLKIQPAKLEDSAVYLCASSSTGAEQYFGPGTRLTVT.

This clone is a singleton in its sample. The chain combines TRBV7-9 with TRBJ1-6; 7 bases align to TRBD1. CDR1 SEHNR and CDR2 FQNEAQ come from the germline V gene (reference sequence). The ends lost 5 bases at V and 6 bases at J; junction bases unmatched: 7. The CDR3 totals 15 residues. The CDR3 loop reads CASSGTRDSNSPLHF. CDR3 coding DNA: TGTGCCAGCAGCGGGACCCGGGACAGTAATTCACCCCTCCACTTT.

This CDR3 reads CSVDVTFLRYF. In DNA form, the CDR3 reads TGCAGCGTTGACGTGACCTTCTTACGGTACTTC. This chain uses TRBV29-1 with TRBJ2-5; D gene ambiguous. Looked up from germline, CDR1 is SQVTM and CDR2 is ANQGSEA. The CDR3 consists of 11 residues. V was cut by 3 bases and J by 13 bases, with 15 bases left in between.

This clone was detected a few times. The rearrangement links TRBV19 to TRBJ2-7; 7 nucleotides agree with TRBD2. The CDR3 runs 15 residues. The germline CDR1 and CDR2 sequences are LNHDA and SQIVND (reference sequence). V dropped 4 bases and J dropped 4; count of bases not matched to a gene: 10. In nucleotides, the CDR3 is TGTGCCAGTAGTACCCGTTCTAGCGGAGCGTACGAGCAGTACTTC. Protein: CASSTRSSGAYEQYF.

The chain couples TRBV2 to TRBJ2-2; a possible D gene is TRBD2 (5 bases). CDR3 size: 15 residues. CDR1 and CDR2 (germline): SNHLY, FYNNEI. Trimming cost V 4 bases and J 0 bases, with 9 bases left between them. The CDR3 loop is CASSGRTSNTGELFF. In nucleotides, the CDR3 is TGTGCCAGCAGTGGGAGGACGTCGAACACCGGGGAGCTGTTTTTT. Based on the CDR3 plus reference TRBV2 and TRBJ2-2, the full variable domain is EPEVTQTPSHQVTQMGQEVILRCVPISNHLYFYWYRQILGQKVEFLVSFYNNEISEKSEIFDDQFSVERPDGSNFTLKIRSTKLEDSAMYFCASSGRTSNTGELFFGEGSRLTVL.

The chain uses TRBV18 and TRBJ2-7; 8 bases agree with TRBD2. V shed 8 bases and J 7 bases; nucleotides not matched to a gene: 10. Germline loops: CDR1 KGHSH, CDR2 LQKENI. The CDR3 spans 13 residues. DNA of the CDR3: TGTGCCAGCACCAGGACTAGCCGGATTGAGCAGTACTTC. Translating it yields CASTRTSRIEQYF.

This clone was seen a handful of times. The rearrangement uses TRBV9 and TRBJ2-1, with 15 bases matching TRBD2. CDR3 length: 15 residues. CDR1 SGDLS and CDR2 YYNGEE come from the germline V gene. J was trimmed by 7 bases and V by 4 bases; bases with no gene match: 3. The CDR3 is CASSKGLAGGNEQFF. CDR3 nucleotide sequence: TGTGCCAGCAGCAAGGGACTAGCGGGAGGAAATGAGCAGTTCTTC.

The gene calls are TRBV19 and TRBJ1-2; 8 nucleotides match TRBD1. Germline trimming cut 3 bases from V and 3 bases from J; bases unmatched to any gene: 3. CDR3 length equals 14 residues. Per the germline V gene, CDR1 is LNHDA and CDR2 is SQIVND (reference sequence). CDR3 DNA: TGTGCCAGTAGTATCGCACAGGGGGACTATGGCTACACCTTC. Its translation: CASSIAQGDYGYTF.

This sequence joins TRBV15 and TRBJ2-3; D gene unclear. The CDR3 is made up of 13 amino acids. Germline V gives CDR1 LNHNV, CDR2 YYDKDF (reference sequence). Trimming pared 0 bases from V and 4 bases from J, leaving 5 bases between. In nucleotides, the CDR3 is TGTGCCACCAGCAGAGATCGCCCAGATACGCAGTATTTT. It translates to CATSRDRPDTQYF.

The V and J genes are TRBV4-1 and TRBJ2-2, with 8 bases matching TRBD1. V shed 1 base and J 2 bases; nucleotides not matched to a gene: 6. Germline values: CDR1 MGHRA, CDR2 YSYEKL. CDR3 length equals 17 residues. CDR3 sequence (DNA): TGCGCCAGCAGCCAAGTGTCGCAGGGGGCAAACACCGGGGAGCTGTTTTTT. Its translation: CASSQVSQGANTGELFF.

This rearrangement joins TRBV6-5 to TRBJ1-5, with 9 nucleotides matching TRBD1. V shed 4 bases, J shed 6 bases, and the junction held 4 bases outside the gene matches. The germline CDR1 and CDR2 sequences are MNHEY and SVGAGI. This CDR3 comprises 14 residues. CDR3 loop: CASSSTGGVQPQHF. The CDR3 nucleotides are TGTGCCAGCAGTTCTACAGGGGGCGTTCAGCCCCAGCATTTT.

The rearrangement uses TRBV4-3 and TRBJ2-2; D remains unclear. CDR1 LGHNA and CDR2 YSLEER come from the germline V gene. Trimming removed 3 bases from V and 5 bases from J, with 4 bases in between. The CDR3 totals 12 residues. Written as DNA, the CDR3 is TGCGCCAGCAGCCACCGGACCGGGGAGCTGTTTTTT. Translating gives CASSHRTGELFF.

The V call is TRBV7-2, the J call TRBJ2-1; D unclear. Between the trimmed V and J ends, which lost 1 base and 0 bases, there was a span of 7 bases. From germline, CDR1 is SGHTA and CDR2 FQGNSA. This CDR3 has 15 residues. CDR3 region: CASSLGIGSYNEQFF. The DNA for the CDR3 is TGTGCCAGCAGCTTAGGGATTGGCTCCTACAATGAGCAGTTCTTC.

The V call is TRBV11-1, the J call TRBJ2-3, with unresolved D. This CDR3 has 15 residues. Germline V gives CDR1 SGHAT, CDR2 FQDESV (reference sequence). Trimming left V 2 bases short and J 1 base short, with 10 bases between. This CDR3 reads CASSLLGYRTDTQYF. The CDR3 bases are TGTGCCAGCAGCTTATTGGGTTACCGCACAGATACGCAGTATTTT.

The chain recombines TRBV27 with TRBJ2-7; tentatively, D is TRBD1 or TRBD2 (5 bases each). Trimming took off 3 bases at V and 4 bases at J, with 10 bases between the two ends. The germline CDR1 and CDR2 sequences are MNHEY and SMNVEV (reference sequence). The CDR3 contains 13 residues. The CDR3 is CASSLGREYEQYF. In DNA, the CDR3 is TGTGCCAGCAGTTTGGGACGGGAATACGAGCAGTACTTC.

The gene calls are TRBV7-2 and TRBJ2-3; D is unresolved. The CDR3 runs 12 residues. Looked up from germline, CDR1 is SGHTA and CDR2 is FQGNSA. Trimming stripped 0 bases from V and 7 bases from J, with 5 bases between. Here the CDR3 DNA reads TGTGCCAGCAGCTTAGCAGCGAATACGCAGTATTTT. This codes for CASSLAANTQYF.

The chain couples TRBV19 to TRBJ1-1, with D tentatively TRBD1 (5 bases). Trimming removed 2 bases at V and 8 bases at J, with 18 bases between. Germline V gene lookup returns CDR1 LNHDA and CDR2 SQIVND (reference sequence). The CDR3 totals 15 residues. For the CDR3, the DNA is TGTGCCAGTAGTATAAGGGACCTAAAAAACAGCGAAGCTTTCTTT. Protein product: CASSIRDLKNSEAFF.

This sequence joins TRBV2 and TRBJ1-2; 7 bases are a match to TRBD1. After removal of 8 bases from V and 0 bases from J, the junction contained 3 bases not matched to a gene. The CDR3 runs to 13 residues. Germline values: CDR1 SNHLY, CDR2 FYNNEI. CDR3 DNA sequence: TGTGCCAGCCGACAGGGCGCTAACTATGGCTACACCTTC. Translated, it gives CASRQGANYGYTF.

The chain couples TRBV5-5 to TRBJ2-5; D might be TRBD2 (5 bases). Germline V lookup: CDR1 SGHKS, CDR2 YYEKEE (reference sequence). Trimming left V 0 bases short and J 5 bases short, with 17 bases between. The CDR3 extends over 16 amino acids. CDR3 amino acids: CASSLGALGSVETQYF. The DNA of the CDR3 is TGTGCCAGCAGCTTGGGAGCTCTTGGTAGCGTGGAGACCCAGTACTTC.

CDR3 sequence: CASSLDRDRSAGANVLTF. DNA of the CDR3: TGTGCCAGTAGTCTCGACCGGGACAGGTCAGCTGGGGCCAACGTCCTGACTTTC. The chain has TRBV19 and TRBJ2-6; TRBD1 agrees at 8 bases. CDR3 size: 18 residues. Unmatched junction bases numbered 11, after V lost 5 bases and J lost 2 bases. Per germline, CDR1 LNHDA and CDR2 SQIVND (reference sequence).

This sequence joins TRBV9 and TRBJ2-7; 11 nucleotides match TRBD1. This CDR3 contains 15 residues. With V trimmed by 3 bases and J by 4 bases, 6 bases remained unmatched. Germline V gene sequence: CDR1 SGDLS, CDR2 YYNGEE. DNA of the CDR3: TGTGCCAGCAGCGCAACCGGGACAGGGGGATACGAGCAGTACTTC. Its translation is CASSATGTGGYEQYF.

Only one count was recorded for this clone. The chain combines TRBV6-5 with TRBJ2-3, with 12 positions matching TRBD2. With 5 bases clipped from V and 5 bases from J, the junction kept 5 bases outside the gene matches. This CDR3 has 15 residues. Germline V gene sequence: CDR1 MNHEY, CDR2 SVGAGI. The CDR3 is CASSPLTSGGDTQYF. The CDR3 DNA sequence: TGTGCCAGCAGTCCCCTGACTAGCGGGGGAGATACGCAGTATTTT.

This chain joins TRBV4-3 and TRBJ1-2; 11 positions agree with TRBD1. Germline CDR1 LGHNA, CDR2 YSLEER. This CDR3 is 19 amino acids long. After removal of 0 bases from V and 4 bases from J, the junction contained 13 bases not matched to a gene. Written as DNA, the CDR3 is TGCGCCAGCAGCCAAGATTGGGGGACAGGGGGATCTTTTGGCTATGGCTACACCTTC. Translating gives CASSQDWGTGGSFGYGYTF.

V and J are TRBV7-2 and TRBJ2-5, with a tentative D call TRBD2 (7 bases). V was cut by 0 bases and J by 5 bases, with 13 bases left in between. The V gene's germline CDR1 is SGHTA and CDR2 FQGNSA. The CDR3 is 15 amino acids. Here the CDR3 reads CASSLAPGGEETQYF. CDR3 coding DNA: TGTGCCAGCAGCTTAGCGCCGGGGGGCGAGGAGACCCAGTACTTC.

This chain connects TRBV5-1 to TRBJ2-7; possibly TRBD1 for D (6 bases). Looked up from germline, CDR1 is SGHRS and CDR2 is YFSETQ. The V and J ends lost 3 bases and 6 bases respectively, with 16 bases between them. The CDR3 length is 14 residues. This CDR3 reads CASSSSGHTTEQYF. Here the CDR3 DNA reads TGCGCCAGCAGCTCTTCGGGACACACTACCGAGCAGTACTTC.

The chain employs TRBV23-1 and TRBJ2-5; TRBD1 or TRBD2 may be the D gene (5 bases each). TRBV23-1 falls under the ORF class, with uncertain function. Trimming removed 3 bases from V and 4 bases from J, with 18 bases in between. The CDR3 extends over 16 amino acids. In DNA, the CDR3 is TGCGCCAGCAGTCACCCCGACAGCCGGGACGGAGAGACCCAGTACTTC. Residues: CASSHPDSRDGETQYF.

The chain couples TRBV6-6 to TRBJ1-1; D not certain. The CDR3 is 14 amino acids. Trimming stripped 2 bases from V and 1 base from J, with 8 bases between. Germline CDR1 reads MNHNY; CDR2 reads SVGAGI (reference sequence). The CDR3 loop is CASSYTAGNTEAFF. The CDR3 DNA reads TGTGCCAGCAGTTACACGGCAGGGAACACTGAAGCTTTCTTT.

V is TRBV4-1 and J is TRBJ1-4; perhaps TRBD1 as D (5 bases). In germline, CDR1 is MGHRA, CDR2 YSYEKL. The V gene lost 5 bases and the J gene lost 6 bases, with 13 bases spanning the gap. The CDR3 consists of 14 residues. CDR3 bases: TGCGCCAGCAGCGAACAGGCCTTAGATGAAAAACTGTTTTTT. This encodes CASSEQALDEKLFF.

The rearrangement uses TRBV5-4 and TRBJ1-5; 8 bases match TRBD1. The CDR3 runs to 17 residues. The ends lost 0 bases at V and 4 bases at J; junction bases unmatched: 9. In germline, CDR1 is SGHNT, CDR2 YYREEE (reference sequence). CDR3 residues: CASSLGQNRGNNQPQHF. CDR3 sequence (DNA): TGTGCCAGCAGCTTGGGGCAAAACAGGGGGAATAATCAGCCCCAGCATTTT.